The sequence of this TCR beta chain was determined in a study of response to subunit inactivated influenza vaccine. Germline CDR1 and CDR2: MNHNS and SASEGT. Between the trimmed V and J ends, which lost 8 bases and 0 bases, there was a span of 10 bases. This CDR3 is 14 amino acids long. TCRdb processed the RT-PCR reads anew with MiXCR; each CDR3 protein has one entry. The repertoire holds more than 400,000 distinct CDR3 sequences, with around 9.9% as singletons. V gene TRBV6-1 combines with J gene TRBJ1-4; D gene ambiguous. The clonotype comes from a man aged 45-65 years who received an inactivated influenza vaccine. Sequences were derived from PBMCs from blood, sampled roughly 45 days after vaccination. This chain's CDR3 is CASQGSATNEKLFF. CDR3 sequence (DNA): TGTGCCAGCCAAGGATCTGCAACTAATGAAAAACTGTTTTTT.